This passage covers 11 T cell receptor beta chains from one sample sequenced in a study of blood T cells in healthy people across ages. Together with a sample-barcoded 5' primer, a J-beta primer mix was included in a second PCR lasting 7 to 11 cycles. TCRdb called the 5' RACE reads again in MiXCR, with one record for every CDR3 protein. The sample holds 1.5 million to 2 million distinct CDR3 sequences; more than 35% are singletons and the top ten take about 21%. Input material: blood. The receptors here all came from a human donor in good health.

This clonotype has ten or more counts. The chain is built from TRBV12-3 or TRBV12-4 and TRBJ2-7, with D perhaps TRBD2 (5 bases). The CDR3 length is 14 residues. Trimming removed 6 bases at V and 2 bases at J, with 14 bases between. CDR3 protein: CASSPDSKAYEQYF. The CDR3 region has the DNA TGTGCCAGCAGCCCGGACTCAAAGGCCTACGAGCAGTACTTC.

This chain joins TRBV13 and TRBJ2-1; 9 bases agree with TRBD1. The CDR3 length is 15 residues. The trim removed 5 bases at V and 8 bases at J, leaving 10 bases unmatched. Germline-derived CDR1 and CDR2 are PRHDT and FYEKMQ (reference sequence). The CDR3: CASSLLGQGWHEQFF. The CDR3 DNA sequence: TGTGCCAGCAGCCTACTCGGACAGGGGTGGCATGAGCAGTTCTTC.

The chain joins TRBV28 to TRBJ2-7; 8 nucleotides match TRBD1. The end of the DNA is better explained by TRBJ2-5, so the J call may be wrong. CDR1 is MDHEN and CDR2 is SYDVKM in the germline V gene. The CDR3 sequence is 15 residues long. CDR3 amino acids: CASTQTGVGTETQYF. CDR3 nucleotide sequence: TGTGCCAGCACCCAGACAGGGGTTGGGACGGAGACCCAGTACTTC.

The CDR3 region has the DNA TGTGCCAGCAGTTATCAGGGGGATGGCTACACCTTC. Its translation: CASSYQGDGYTF. The chain recombines TRBV6-6 with TRBJ1-2; TRBD1 matches at 7 bases. V trimming: 3 bases; J trimming: 6 bases; junction bases outside the gene matches: 1. Germline CDR1 and CDR2: MNHNY and SVGAGI (reference sequence). The CDR3 has 12 residues.

This clonotype was seen a handful of times. The chain links TRBV9 to TRBJ2-6; perhaps D is TRBD1 or TRBD2 (5 bases each). The CDR3 loop spans 17 amino acids. CDR1 is SGDLS, CDR2 YYNGEE, per germline. V shed 3 bases and J shed 1 base, with 14 bases lying between them. For the CDR3, the DNA is TGTGCCAGCAGCGCAGCTTGGGACCCTTCTGGGGCCAACGTCCTGACTTTC. Translating gives CASSAAWDPSGANVLTF.

The J gene is TRBJ2-5, the V gene TRBV5-1, with 12 positions matching TRBD2. V shed 6 bases and J 7 bases; nucleotides not matched to a gene: 10. The germline gives CDR1 SGHRS, CDR2 YFSETQ. The CDR3 spans 15 residues. The CDR3 sequence: CASNPDGLAGTTQYF. CDR3 nucleotides: TGCGCCAGCAACCCGGATGGACTAGCGGGGACGACCCAGTACTTC.

The CDR3 coding sequence is TGTGCCAGCAGCCTAGGGAGCTTTTTGGGACAGGGATATGGCTACACCTTC. Amino acid sequence: CASSLGSFLGQGYGYTF. This chain links TRBV7-2 with TRBJ1-2; 9 bases align to TRBD1. The CDR3 covers 17 residues. V lost 5 bases, J lost 5 bases, and 15 bases stayed unmatched. Germline lookup yields CDR1 SGHTA and CDR2 FQGNSA. Based on the CDR3 plus reference TRBV7-2 and TRBJ1-2, the full variable domain is GAGVSQSPSNKVTEKGKDVELRCDPISGHTALYWYRQSLGQGLEFLIYFQGNSAPDKSGLPSDRFSAERTGGSVSTLTIQRTQQEDSAVYLCASSLGSFLGQGYGYTFGSGTRLTVV.

The chain has TRBV20-1 and TRBJ2-1, with 12 bases aligning to TRBD2. The DNA matches TRBJ2-5 better at its end, which makes the J call doubtful. Per the germline V gene, CDR1 is DFQATT and CDR2 is SNEGSKA (reference sequence). This CDR3 has 15 residues. CDR3 sequence reads: CSASPVLAGGETQYF. The CDR3 nucleotides are TGCAGTGCTAGTCCTGTACTAGCGGGGGGTGAGACCCAGTACTTC.

The genes are TRBV4-2 and TRBJ2-7; D perhaps matches TRBD2 (6 bases). Germline V gene lookup returns CDR1 LGHNA and CDR2 YNFKEQ. The CDR3 runs 13 residues. Trimming left V 1 base short and J 6 bases short, with 10 bases between. Here the CDR3 reads CASSQGRAGEQYF. For the CDR3, the DNA is TGTGCCAGCAGCCAAGGGAGGGCCGGCGAGCAGTACTTC.

In this sample, this clonotype turned up a few times. The chain carries TRBV3-1 and TRBJ2-5, with D maybe TRBD2 (6 bases). CDR3 length equals 14 residues. V lost 4 bases to trimming and J lost 4 bases, with 13 bases between them. Germline lookup yields CDR1 LGHDT and CDR2 YNNKEL (reference sequence). The CDR3 sequence: CASSRLDLPETQYF. The CDR3, as DNA: TGTGCCAGCAGCCGACTAGACCTACCAGAGACCCAGTACTTC.

CDR3: CASSYSAVGAEQETQYF. In DNA, the CDR3 is TGTGCCAGCAGTTACTCGGCCGTGGGCGCGGAACAAGAGACCCAGTACTTC. The chain has TRBV6-5 and TRBJ2-5; no clear D gene. V was trimmed by 0 bases and J by 2 bases, leaving 16 bases between them. The CDR3 runs to 17 residues. Germline V lookup: CDR1 MNHEY, CDR2 SVGAGI.